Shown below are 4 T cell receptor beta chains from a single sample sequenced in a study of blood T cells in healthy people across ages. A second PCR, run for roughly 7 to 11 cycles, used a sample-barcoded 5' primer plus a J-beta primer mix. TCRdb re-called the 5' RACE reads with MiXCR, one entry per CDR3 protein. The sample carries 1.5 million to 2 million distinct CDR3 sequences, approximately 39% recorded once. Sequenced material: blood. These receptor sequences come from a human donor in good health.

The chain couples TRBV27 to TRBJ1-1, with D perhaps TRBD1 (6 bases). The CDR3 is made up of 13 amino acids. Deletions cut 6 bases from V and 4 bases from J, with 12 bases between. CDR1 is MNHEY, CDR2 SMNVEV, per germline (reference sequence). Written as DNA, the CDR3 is TGTGCCAGCAGGCAAACAGGGAGCACTGAAGCTTTCTTT. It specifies CASRQTGSTEAFF.

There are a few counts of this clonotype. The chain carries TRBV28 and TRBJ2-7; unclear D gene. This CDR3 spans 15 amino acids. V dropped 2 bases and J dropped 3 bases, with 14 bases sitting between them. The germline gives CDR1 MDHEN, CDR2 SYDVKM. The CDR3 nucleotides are TGTGCCAGCAGTTTAAATCATAATCTTGACTACGAGCAGTACTTC. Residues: CASSLNHNLDYEQYF.

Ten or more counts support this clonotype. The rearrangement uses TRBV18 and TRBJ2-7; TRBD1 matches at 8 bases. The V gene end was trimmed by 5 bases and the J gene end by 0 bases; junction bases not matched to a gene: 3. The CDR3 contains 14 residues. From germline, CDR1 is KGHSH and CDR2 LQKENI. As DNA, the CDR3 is TGTGCCAGCTCATTCGACAGGGGCTCCTACGAGCAGTACTTC. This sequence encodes CASSFDRGSYEQYF. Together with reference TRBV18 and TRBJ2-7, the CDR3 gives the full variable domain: NAGVMQNPRHLVRRRGQEARLRCSPMKGHSHVYWYRQLPEEGLKFMVYLQKENIIDESGMPKERFSAEFPKEGPSILRIQQVVRGDSAAYFCASSFDRGSYEQYFGPGTRLTVT.

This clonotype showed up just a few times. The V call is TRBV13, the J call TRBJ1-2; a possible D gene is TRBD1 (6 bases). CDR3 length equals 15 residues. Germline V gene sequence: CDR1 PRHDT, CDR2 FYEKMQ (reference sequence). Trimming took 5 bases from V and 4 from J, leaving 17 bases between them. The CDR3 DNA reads TGTGCCAGCAGCCACCGACAGGACCTCCTCTATGGCTACACCTTC. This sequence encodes CASSHRQDLLYGYTF.